Below, 22 T cell receptor beta chains from the same sample are listed, as sequenced in a study of T cells in Graves' hyperthyroidism and ophthalmopathy. Amplification of TCR beta CDR3 regions was performed using RNA transcripts as template. First-round RT-PCR of the TCR CDR3 relied on the HTBI primer set. TCRdb processed the multiplex PCR reads anew with MiXCR; each CDR3 protein has one entry. Of hundreds of thousands of distinct CDR3 sequences listed, 20% are singletons. The sample comprised blood. These receptor sequences come from a middle-aged man with Graves' ophthalmopathy.

This rearrangement joins TRBV2 to TRBJ2-2; 7 bases are a match to TRBD1. This CDR3 region has 16 residues. With 2 bases clipped from V and 2 bases from J, the junction kept 5 bases outside the gene matches. Germline loops: CDR1 SNHLY, CDR2 FYNNEI. The CDR3 DNA reads as TGTGCCAGCAGTGAATCACGACAGGGTAACACCGGGGAGCTGTTTTTT. Protein sequence: CASSESRQGNTGELFF.

V and J are TRBV6-1 and TRBJ1-5; no definite D call. The ends were cut back, 0 bases at V and 3 bases at J, with 9 bases in the middle. The germline V gene has CDR1 MNHNS and CDR2 SASEGT. The CDR3 contains 15 residues. DNA for the CDR3: TGTGCCAGCAGTGAAGCGCAGTGGAACAATCAGCCCCAGCATTTT. Its translation: CASSEAQWNNQPQHF.

This clonotype has a count of ten or more. The chain employs TRBV7-2 and TRBJ2-7; 11 bases map to TRBD2. The ends lost 3 bases at V and 6 bases at J; junction bases unmatched: 7. CDR1 is SGHTA and CDR2 is FQGNSA in the germline V gene. The CDR3 extends over 15 amino acids. The CDR3 DNA reads as TGTGCCAGCAGCTTTAATAGCGGGAGGGCCCGCGAGCAGTACTTC. Residues: CASSFNSGRAREQYF. Supplemented by reference TRBV7-2 and TRBJ2-7, the full variable domain reads GAGVSQSPSNKVTEKGKDVELRCDPISGHTALYWYRQSLGQGLEFLIYFQGNSAPDKSGLPSDRFSAERTGGSVSTLTIQRTQQEDSAVYLCASSFNSGRAREQYFGPGTRLTVT.

This sequence joins TRBV5-6 and TRBJ1-4; maybe TRBD1 (5 bases). The CDR3 spans 16 residues. Germline assignment: CDR1 SGHDT and CDR2 YYEEEE. Trimming took 0 bases from V and 7 from J, leaving 16 bases between them. CDR3 DNA sequence: TGTGCCAGCAGCTTGGTTATGGACTTGGGGGGTGAAAAACTGTTTTTT. Protein sequence: CASSLVMDLGGEKLFF.

The J gene is TRBJ2-1, the V gene TRBV13; TRBD2 matches 7 bases. With V trimmed by 1 base and J by 4 bases, 4 bases remained unmatched. The CDR3 contains 15 residues. The V gene's germline CDR1 is PRHDT and CDR2 FYEKMQ (reference sequence). The CDR3 DNA reads TGTGCCAGCAGCTTAGAGGTTAGCGGGTACAATGAGCAGTTCTTC. It codes for CASSLEVSGYNEQFF. Filled out from reference TRBV13 and TRBJ2-1, the complete variable domain reads AAGVIQSPRHLIKEKRETATLKCYPIPRHDTVYWYQQGPGQDPQFLISFYEKMQSDKGSIPDRFSAQQFSDYHSELNMSSLELGDSALYFCASSLEVSGYNEQFFGPGTRLTVL.

The V and J genes are TRBV11-2 and TRBJ2-1, with D perhaps TRBD1 (5 bases). V was trimmed by 5 bases and J by 1 base, leaving 12 bases between them. The CDR3 has 15 amino acids. CDR1 and CDR2 from the germline V gene are SGHAT and FQNNGV. Written as DNA, the CDR3 is TGTGCCAGCAGCCCCCAGACAGTGTCCTACAATGAGCAGTTCTTC. Translating gives CASSPQTVSYNEQFF.

This clonotype was observed at least ten times. This rearrangement joins TRBV28 to TRBJ2-5; 7 positions agree with TRBD2. This CDR3 comprises 15 residues. CDR1 and CDR2 from the germline V gene are MDHEN and SYDVKM. The V gene end was trimmed by 4 bases and the J gene end by 5 bases; junction bases not matched to a gene: 10. CDR3 bases: TGTGCCAGCAGTTACCTTCCGGGGGGAAAGGAGACCCAGTACTTC. Translation: CASSYLPGGKETQYF.

This clonotype was detected ten times or more. The V call is TRBV30, the J call TRBJ2-1, with 7 bases lining up with TRBD2. With 7 bases clipped from V and 0 bases from J, the junction kept 6 bases outside the gene matches. The germline gives CDR1 GTSNPN, CDR2 SVGIG (reference sequence). This CDR3 spans 14 amino acids. The CDR3 loop is CASPRGSSYNEQFF. The CDR3 bases are TGTGCCTCCCCGCGGGGGAGCTCCTACAATGAGCAGTTCTTC.

The V and J genes are TRBV12-3 or TRBV12-4 and TRBJ1-5; tentatively, D is TRBD1 (6 bases). Trimming removed 6 bases from V and 5 bases from J, with 17 bases in between. This CDR3 spans 15 amino acids. The CDR3 nucleotides read TGTGCCAGCAGCTTTACCGATCGGACAGATCAGCCCCAGCATTTT. Amino acid sequence: CASSFTDRTDQPQHF.

As concerns this clonotype: A read error may account for a junction end that differs from germline. This chain uses TRBV7-7 with TRBJ2-2; 8 bases agree with TRBD2. Germline V lookup: CDR1 SSHAT, CDR2 FNYEAQ (reference sequence). CDR3 length: 16 amino acids. CDR3 DNA sequence: TGTGCTAGCAGCTTAGCGCGGGGGGTAAACACCGGGGAGCTGTTTTTT. Translating it yields CASSLARGVNTGELFF.

A word on this clonotype: A read error may be the cause here, since a much bigger clone is one base away. The conserved final phenylalanine or tryptophan is absent from the CDR3, which likely points to a read error. This sequence joins TRBV30 and TRBJ2-3, with 10 bases fitting TRBD2. Germline-derived CDR1 and CDR2 are GTSNPN and SVGIG (reference sequence). The CDR3 covers 14 residues. The V segment lost 4 bases and the J segment 4 bases; nucleotides outside the gene matches: 5. CDR3 bases: TGTGCCTGGACGAGCGGGGGGGCCGCAGATACGCAGTATCTT. Translating it yields CAWTSGGAADTQYL.

This clonotype has at least ten counts. This chain joins TRBV5-1 and TRBJ2-1; D remains ambiguous. Germline V gene lookup returns CDR1 SGHRS and CDR2 YFSETQ. The CDR3 length is 14 residues. V was cut by 3 bases and J by 6 bases, with 13 bases left in between. The CDR3 loop reads CASSSGPYRNEQFF. The CDR3 coding sequence is TGCGCCAGCAGCTCAGGCCCTTACCGCAATGAGCAGTTCTTC.

The rearrangement links TRBV7-9 to TRBJ2-2; 7 nucleotides line up with TRBD2. This CDR3 has 16 residues. Unmatched junction bases numbered 7, after V lost 1 base and J lost 5 bases. Germline CDR1 reads SEHNR; CDR2 reads FQNEAQ (reference sequence). The CDR3 region is CASSLGASGFTGELFF. CDR3 bases: TGTGCCAGCAGCTTAGGGGCTAGCGGATTTACCGGGGAGCTGTTTTTT.

This clonotype has ten or more counts. V gene TRBV2 combines with J gene TRBJ2-5; D uncertain. The CDR3 totals 12 residues. Germline values: CDR1 SNHLY, CDR2 FYNNEI. With 4 bases removed from V and 5 bases from J, the gap between germline ends came to 8 bases. CDR3: CASSVSFETQYF. CDR3 DNA: TGTGCCAGCAGTGTAAGCTTCGAGACCCAGTACTTC. Together with reference TRBV2 and TRBJ2-5, the CDR3 gives the full variable domain: EPEVTQTPSHQVTQMGQEVILRCVPISNHLYFYWYRQILGQKVEFLVSFYNNEISEKSEIFDDQFSVERPDGSNFTLKIRSTKLEDSAMYFCASSVSFETQYFGPGTRLLVL.

This chain links TRBV5-1 with TRBJ2-3; 8 bases are shared with TRBD1. The CDR3 totals 13 residues. Germline V gene data show CDR1 as SGHRS and CDR2 as YFSETQ. The trim removed 7 bases at V and 5 bases at J, leaving 6 bases unmatched. CDR3 sequence: CASGQGTEDTQYF. CDR3 coding DNA: TGCGCCAGCGGACAGGGAACGGAAGATACGCAGTATTTT.

V gene TRBV12-3 or TRBV12-4 combines with J gene TRBJ2-7; TRBD2 matches at 10 bases. The CDR3 loop spans 15 amino acids. The V gene end was trimmed by 4 bases and the J gene end by 5 bases; junction bases not matched to a gene: 8. DNA of the CDR3: TGTGCCAGCAGTTCCCTACTAGCGGGGTCTGACGAGCAGTACTTC. This encodes CASSSLLAGSDEQYF.

This clonotype has ten or more counts. The chain has TRBV2 and TRBJ1-2; D is undetermined. V dropped 4 bases and J dropped 2 bases, with 5 bases sitting between them. The CDR3 loop spans 12 amino acids. Per germline, CDR1 SNHLY and CDR2 FYNNEI. The CDR3: CASSVSNYGYTF. In nucleotides, the CDR3 is TGTGCCAGCAGTGTCAGCAACTATGGCTACACCTTC.

This clonotype came up a few times. The chain has TRBV3-1 and TRBJ2-4; TRBD1 aligns across 7 bases. Germline values: CDR1 LGHDT, CDR2 YNNKEL (reference sequence). J was trimmed by 1 base and V by 5 bases; bases with no gene match: 8. The CDR3 spans 16 residues. The DNA of the CDR3 is TGTGCCAGCAGCTCCGGGACAGCCAAGGCCAAAAACATTCAGTACTTC. Its protein is CASSSGTAKAKNIQYF.

This clonotype was detected many times. The chain has TRBV7-2 and TRBJ2-1; D may correspond to TRBD1 or TRBD2 (6 bases each). V lost 5 bases and J 4 bases, leaving 15 bases between the germline ends. Germline assignment: CDR1 SGHTA and CDR2 FQGNSA. This CDR3 comprises 15 residues. CDR3 DNA: TGTGCCAGCAGCCCTAGGGGGGAAGGGTACAATGAGCAGTTCTTC. Its protein is CASSPRGEGYNEQFF.

Note on this clonotype: It may be a read error: a sequence one base away is much more abundant. Given the absence of the conserved phenylalanine or tryptophan at the CDR3 end, a read error is likely. The chain recombines TRBV2 with TRBJ1-5; 12 bases are shared with TRBD1. Germline loops: CDR1 SNHLY, CDR2 FYNNEI. Trimming cost V 6 bases and J 6 bases; bases outside gene matches: 3. The CDR3 covers 14 residues. The CDR3 bases are TGTGCCAGCAGGGGGACAGGGGGCTTTCAGCCCCAGCATCTT. It is translated as CASRGTGGFQPQHL.

The rearrangement joins TRBV4-1 to TRBJ2-1; tentatively, D is TRBD2 (6 bases). Trimming stripped 1 base from V and 3 bases from J, with 13 bases between. This CDR3 contains 16 residues. Germline V gene data show CDR1 as MGHRA and CDR2 as YSYEKL. Here the CDR3 DNA reads TGCGCCAGCAGCCAAGGCCCGGGGACTGGCTACAATGAGCAGTTCTTC. Protein product: CASSQGPGTGYNEQFF.

In its sample, this clonotype was seen many times. This rearrangement joins TRBV6-2 or TRBV6-3 to TRBJ1-2; 11 bases line up with TRBD1. The CDR3 sequence is 14 residues long. V dropped 6 bases and J dropped 4; count of bases not matched to a gene: 4. The V gene's germline CDR1 is MNHEY and CDR2 SVGEGT. The chain's CDR3 is CASRRTGGSYGYTF. DNA of the CDR3: TGTGCCAGCAGACGGACAGGGGGCAGCTATGGCTACACCTTC.